The 9 T cell receptor beta chains below all came from one sample that was sequenced in a study of OX40 agonist ivuxolimab in advanced cancers. Data came from immunoSEQ multiplex PCR; TCRdb stores just in-frame clones and leaves some out. The sample holds some 120,000 clones, roughly 92% seen once. This specimen was CD4+ or CD8+ T cells sorted from blood, taken in a trial of the OX40 agonist ivuxolimab. The receptors derive from an adult with an advanced solid tumor such as melanoma, head and neck, liver or kidney cancer.

The rearrangement links TRBV5-4 to TRBJ1-5; D gene unclear. The CDR3 runs 16 residues. V was clipped by 6 bases and J by 1 base, with 17 bases between them. Germline V lookup: CDR1 SGHNT, CDR2 YYREEE (reference sequence). The CDR3 protein is CASIPKPIESNQPQHF. The DNA for the CDR3 is TGTGCCAGCATTCCCAAACCAATCGAGAGCAATCAGCCCCAGCATTTT.

This clone turned up a few times. The rearrangement joins TRBV20-1 to TRBJ1-1; D gene uncertain. CDR1 DFQATT and CDR2 SNEGSKA come from the germline V gene (reference sequence). The CDR3 is 11 amino acids. CDR3 region: CGWALLTEAFF. DNA for the CDR3: TGCGGTTGGGCCCTACTCACTGAAGCTTTCTTT.

The CDR3 nucleotides are TGTGCCAGTAGTCGGGTTAGTGCTAACTATGGCTACACCTTC. Translated: CASSRVSANYGYTF. The chain carries TRBV19 and TRBJ1-2, with D uncertain. The germline V gene encodes CDR1 LNHDA and CDR2 SQIVND (reference sequence). This CDR3 is 14 amino acids long. V was cut by 5 bases and J by 0 bases, with 10 bases left in between.

V usage is TRBV5-1 and J usage is TRBJ2-3; no clear D gene. V shed 1 base and J shed 2 bases, with 8 bases lying between them. This CDR3 is 14 amino acids long. The germline V gene has CDR1 SGHRS and CDR2 YFSETQ. CDR3 protein: CASSLPQTTDTQYF. In nucleotides, the CDR3 is TGCGCCAGCAGCTTGCCACAGACCACAGATACGCAGTATTTT.

This rearrangement joins TRBV5-4 to TRBJ2-5; 8 bases map to TRBD2. This CDR3 region has 16 residues. CDR1 SGHNT and CDR2 YYREEE come from the germline V gene (reference sequence). J gave up 4 bases and V 1 base, and 9 bases lay outside the gene matches. CDR3 in amino acids: CASSLRASGRGETQYF. In DNA form, the CDR3 reads TGTGCCAGCAGCTTGAGGGCTAGCGGGCGGGGAGAGACCCAGTACTTC.

This chain uses TRBV6-5 with TRBJ1-5; D gene uncertain. CDR3 length: 16 residues. V gave up 0 bases and J gave up 2 bases, with 11 bases separating them. The germline CDR1 and CDR2 sequences are MNHEY and SVGAGI. The CDR3 bases are TGTGCCAGCAGTTACTCGTATGTGGGAGGCAATCAGCCCCAGCATTTT. It codes for CASSYSYVGGNQPQHF.

The rearrangement joins TRBV2 to TRBJ2-7; 10 nucleotides agree with TRBD2. The CDR3 runs to 15 residues. CDR1 and CDR2 (germline): SNHLY, FYNNEI. V dropped 5 bases and J dropped 2; count of bases not matched to a gene: 6. CDR3 in amino acids: CASSPGLAVTYEQYF. CDR3 DNA sequence: TGTGCCAGCAGTCCAGGACTAGCGGTTACCTACGAGCAGTACTTC.

The table lists this clone with a few counts. The chain carries TRBV7-9 and TRBJ1-5; 7 bases line up with TRBD1. Germline V CDR1 and CDR2: SEHNR, FQNEAQ (reference sequence). The CDR3 consists of 14 residues. V gave up 5 bases and J gave up 4 bases; unmatched junction bases: 5. CDR3: CASSPQGNNQPQHF. Here the CDR3 DNA reads TGTGCCAGCAGCCCACAGGGGAATAATCAGCCCCAGCATTTT.

V is TRBV10-1 and J is TRBJ2-2, with D possibly called TRBD1 or TRBD2 (5 bases each). Trimming shortened V by 9 bases and J by 3 bases, and 11 bases separated the two germline ends. Germline CDR1 is WNHNN and CDR2 is SYGVQD (reference sequence). CDR3 length equals 13 residues. The CDR3 is CASSGPDTGELFF. The CDR3 coding sequence is TGCGCCAGTTCGGGGCCTGACACCGGGGAGCTGTTTTTT.